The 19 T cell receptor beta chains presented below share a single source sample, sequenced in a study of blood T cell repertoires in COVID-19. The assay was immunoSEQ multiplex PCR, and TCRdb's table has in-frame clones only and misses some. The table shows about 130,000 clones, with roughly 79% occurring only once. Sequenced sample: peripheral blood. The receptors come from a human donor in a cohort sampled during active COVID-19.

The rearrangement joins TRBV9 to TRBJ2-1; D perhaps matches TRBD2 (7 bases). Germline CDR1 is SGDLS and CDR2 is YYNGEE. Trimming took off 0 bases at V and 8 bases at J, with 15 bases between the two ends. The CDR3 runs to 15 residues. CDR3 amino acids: CASSVARGAGYEQFF. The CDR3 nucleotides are TGTGCCAGCAGCGTAGCACGGGGGGCCGGGTATGAGCAGTTCTTC.

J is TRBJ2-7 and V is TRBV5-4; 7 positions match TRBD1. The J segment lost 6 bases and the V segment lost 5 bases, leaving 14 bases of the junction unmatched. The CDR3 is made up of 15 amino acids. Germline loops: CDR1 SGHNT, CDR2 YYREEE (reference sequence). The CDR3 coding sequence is TGTGCCAGCAGTACTCCGGGACAGCTTGGATCCGAGCAGTACTTC. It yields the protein CASSTPGQLGSEQYF.

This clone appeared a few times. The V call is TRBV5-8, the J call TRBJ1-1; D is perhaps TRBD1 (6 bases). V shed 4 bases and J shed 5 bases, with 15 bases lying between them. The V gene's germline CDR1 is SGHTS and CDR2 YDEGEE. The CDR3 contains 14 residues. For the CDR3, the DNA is TGTGCCAGCAGCAACTACAGGGTAAGGACTGAAGCTTTCTTT. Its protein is CASSNYRVRTEAFF.

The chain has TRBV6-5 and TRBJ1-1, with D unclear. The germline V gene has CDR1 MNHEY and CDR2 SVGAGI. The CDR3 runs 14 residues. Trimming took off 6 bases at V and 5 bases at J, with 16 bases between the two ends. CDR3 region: CASRRPRGSTEAFF. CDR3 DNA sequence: TGTGCCAGCAGGCGGCCGCGGGGTAGTACTGAAGCTTTCTTT.

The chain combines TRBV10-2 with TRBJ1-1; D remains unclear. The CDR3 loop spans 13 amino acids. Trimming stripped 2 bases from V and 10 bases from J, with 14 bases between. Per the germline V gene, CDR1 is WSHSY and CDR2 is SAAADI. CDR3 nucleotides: TGCGCCAGCAGTGAGATCGGGGAGAGGGCAGCTTTCTTT. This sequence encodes CASSEIGERAAFF.

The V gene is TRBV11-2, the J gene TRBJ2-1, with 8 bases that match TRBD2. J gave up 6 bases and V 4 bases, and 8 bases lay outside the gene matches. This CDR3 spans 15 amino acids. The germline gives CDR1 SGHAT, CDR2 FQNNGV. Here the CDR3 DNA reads TGTGCCAGCAGCTACTACGGGGGGGCGAGCAATGAGCAGTTCTTC. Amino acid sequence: CASSYYGGASNEQFF. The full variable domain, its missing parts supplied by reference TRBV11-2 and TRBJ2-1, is EAGVAQSPRYKIIEKRQSVAFWCNPISGHATLYWYQQILGQGPKLLIQFQNNGVVDDSQLPKDRFSAERLKGVDSTLKIQPAKLEDSAVYLCASSYYGGASNEQFFGPGTRLTVL.

Here the CDR3 reads CASSLRLGGSASTDTQYF. CDR3 in DNA: TGTGCCAGCAGCTTACGCCTCGGCGGCAGTGCAAGCACAGATACGCAGTATTTT. V and J are TRBV7-9 and TRBJ2-3; D is uncertain. CDR1 is SEHNR, CDR2 FQNEAQ, per germline (reference sequence). The CDR3 length is 18 residues. Deletions cut 2 bases from V and 0 bases from J, with 18 bases between.

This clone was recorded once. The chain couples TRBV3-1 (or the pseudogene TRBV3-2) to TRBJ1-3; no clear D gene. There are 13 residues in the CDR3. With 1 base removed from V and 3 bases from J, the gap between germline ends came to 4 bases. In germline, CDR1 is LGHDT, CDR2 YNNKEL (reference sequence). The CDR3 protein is CASSQVYGNTIYF. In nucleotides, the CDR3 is TGTGCCAGCAGCCAAGTTTATGGAAACACCATATATTTT.

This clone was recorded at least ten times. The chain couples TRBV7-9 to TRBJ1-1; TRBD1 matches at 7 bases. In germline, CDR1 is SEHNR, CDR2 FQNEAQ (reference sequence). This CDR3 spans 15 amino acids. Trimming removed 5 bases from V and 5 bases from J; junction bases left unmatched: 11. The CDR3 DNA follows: TGTGCCAGCAGCCTCGGGGACAGACATCTTACTGAAGCTTTCTTT. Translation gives CASSLGDRHLTEAFF.

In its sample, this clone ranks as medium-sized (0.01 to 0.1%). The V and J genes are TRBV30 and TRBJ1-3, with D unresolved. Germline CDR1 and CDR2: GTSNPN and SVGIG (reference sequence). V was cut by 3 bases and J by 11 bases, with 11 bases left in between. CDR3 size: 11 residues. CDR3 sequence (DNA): TGTGCCTGGAGATCCGGAGGCGCCATATATTTT. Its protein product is CAWRSGGAIYF.

This chain's CDR3 is CASSPLGISGANVLTF. The CDR3 nucleotides read TGTGCCAGCAGCCCTCTCGGGATTTCTGGGGCCAACGTCCTGACTTTC. The V and J genes are TRBV5-4 and TRBJ2-6, with D possibly matching TRBD2 (5 bases). CDR1 is SGHNT and CDR2 is YYREEE in the germline V gene (reference sequence). Deletions cut 4 bases from V and 1 base from J, with 12 bases between. The CDR3 has 16 amino acids.

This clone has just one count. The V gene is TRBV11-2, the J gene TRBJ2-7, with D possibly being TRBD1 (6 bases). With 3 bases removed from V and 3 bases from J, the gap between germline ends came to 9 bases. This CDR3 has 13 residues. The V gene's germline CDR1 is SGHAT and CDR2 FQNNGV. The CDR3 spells CASSLGRGYEQYF. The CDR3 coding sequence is TGTGCCAGCAGCTTGGGCAGGGGCTACGAGCAGTACTTC.

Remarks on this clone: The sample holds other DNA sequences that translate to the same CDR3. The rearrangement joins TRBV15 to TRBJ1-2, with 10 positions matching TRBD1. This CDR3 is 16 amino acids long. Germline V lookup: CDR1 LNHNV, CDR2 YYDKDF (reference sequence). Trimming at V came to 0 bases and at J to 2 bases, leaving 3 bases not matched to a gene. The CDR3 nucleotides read TGTGCCACCAGCAGAGATTTGGGACAGGGGAACTATGGCTACACCTTC. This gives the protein CATSRDLGQGNYGYTF.

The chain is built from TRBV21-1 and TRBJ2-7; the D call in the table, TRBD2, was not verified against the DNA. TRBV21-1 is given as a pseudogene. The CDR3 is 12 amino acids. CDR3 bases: TGTGCCAGCCCCCACGGGGTCTACGAGCAGTACTTC. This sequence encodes CASPHGVYEQYF.

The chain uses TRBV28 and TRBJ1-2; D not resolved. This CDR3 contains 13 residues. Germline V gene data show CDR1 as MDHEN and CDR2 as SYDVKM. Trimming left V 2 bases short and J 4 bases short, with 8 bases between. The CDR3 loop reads CASSLGLSYGYTF. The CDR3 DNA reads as TGTGCCAGCAGTTTAGGACTTTCCTATGGCTACACCTTC.

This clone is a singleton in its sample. Here the CDR3 reads CASSMRADGEQYF. For the CDR3, the DNA is TGTGCCAGTAGTATGCGGGCAGATGGCGAGCAGTACTTC. This chain connects TRBV19 to TRBJ2-7, with D perhaps TRBD2 (5 bases). V was trimmed by 3 bases and J by 6 bases, leaving 12 bases between them. The CDR3 is 13 residues long. The V gene's germline CDR1 is LNHDA and CDR2 SQIVND (reference sequence).

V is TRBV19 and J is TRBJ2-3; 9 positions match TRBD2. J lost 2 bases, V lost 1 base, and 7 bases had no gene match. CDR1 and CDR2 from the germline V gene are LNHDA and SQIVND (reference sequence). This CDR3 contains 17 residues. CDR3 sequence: CASSIGAGGPNTDTQYF. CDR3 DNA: TGTGCCAGTAGTATAGGTGCGGGGGGGCCTAACACAGATACGCAGTATTTT.

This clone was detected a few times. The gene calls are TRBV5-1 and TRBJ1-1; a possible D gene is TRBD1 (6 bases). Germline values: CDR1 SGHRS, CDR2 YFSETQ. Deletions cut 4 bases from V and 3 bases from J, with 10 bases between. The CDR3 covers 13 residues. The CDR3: CASSRGADTEAFF. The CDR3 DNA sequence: TGCGCCAGCAGCCGGGGGGCCGACACTGAAGCTTTCTTT.

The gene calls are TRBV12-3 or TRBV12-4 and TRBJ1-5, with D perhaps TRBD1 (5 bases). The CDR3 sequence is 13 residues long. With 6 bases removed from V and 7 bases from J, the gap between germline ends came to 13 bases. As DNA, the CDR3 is TGTGCCAGCAGGCAGGGCGTTGGGCAGCCCCAGCATTTT. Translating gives CASRQGVGQPQHF.